The source of this T cell receptor beta chain is a study of blood T cell repertoires in COVID-19. Turning to the study itself: The United States, Italy and Spain supplied acute and convalescent COVID-19 samples.

The protocol was immunoSEQ multiplex PCR, while the TCRdb copy is restricted to in-frame clones and leaves out a portion. The sample consists of under 150,000 clones, more than 80% of them appearing once. The CDR3 loop spans 15 amino acids. V was clipped by 4 bases and J by 3 bases; unmatched bases: 7. Germline lookup yields CDR1 SGHNT and CDR2 YYREEE (reference sequence). Sequencing was carried out using peripheral blood. The chain couples TRBV5-4 to TRBJ2-3, with 8 bases identical to TRBD1. This receptor was obtained from a woman between 35 and 50 years old with acute or convalescent COVID-19. CDR3 sequence (DNA): TGTGCCAGCAGCCAAACAGGGGGTGGTACAGATACGCAGTATTTT. It is translated as CASSQTGGGTDTQYF.